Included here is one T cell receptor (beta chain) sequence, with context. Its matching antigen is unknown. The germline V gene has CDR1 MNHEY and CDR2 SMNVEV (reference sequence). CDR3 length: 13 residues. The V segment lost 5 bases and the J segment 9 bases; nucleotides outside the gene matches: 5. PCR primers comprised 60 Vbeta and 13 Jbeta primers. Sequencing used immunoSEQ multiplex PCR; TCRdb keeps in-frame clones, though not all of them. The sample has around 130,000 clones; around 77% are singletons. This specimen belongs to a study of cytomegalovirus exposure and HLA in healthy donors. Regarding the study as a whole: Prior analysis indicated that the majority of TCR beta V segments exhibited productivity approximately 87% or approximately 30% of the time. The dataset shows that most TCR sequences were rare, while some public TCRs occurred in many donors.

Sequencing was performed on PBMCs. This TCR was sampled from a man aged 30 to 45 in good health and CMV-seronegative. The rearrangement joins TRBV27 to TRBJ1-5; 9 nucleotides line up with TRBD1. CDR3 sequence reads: CASSPDRGLPQHF. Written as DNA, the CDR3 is TGTGCCAGCAGTCCGGACAGGGGTCTGCCCCAGCATTTT.